This T cell receptor (beta chain) was obtained from a study of blood T cell repertoires in COVID-19. Only one count was recorded for this clone. Methods used by the authors: How many nucleated cells were present was estimated from reference gene primer amplification. Here immunoSEQ multiplex PCR was the method, and the copy in TCRdb shows in-frame clones only, minus some. Clone size and the V and J calls come from that table; the DNA yielded D and trimming. Here the sample spans about 270,000 clones, over 75% being singletons. The sequencing sample was made of peripheral blood. The sequence came from a woman aged 70 to 79 with acute or convalescent COVID-19.

Here the CDR3 DNA reads TGCGCCAGCAGCTTGGGGAGCCACACTGAAGCTTTCTTT. Translating gives CASSLGSHTEAFF. The chain joins TRBV5-1 to TRBJ1-1; no firm D call. Trimming removed 0 bases at V and 3 bases at J, with 6 bases between. Looked up from germline, CDR1 is SGHRS and CDR2 is YFSETQ. CDR3 length equals 13 residues.